The 22 T cell receptor beta chains presented below share a single source sample, sequenced in a study of blood T cells in healthy people across ages. A sample-barcoded 5' primer and a J-beta primer mix were used in a second PCR of roughly 7 to 11 cycles. Via MiXCR, TCRdb re-called the 5' RACE reads, giving one row per CDR3 protein. The profile shows over 500,000 distinct CDR3 sequences, over 40% of them singletons. Material for sequencing was blood. These receptors came from a woman over 75 in good health.

CDR3 residues: CASSESGVYEQYF. The CDR3 DNA follows: TGTGCCAGCAGCGAATCGGGGGTCTACGAGCAGTACTTC. The chain carries TRBV7-2 and TRBJ2-4, with D possibly being TRBD2 (6 bases). The J call may be wrong; the DNA end is better matched by TRBJ2-7. Germline-derived CDR1 and CDR2 are SGHTA and FQGNSA. CDR3 length: 13 amino acids.

The chain has TRBV4-2 and TRBJ1-2; a weak D match, TRBD1 (5 bases). CDR1 is LGHNA, CDR2 YNFKEQ, per germline. The V end was cut by 0 bases, the J end by 8 bases, with 19 bases between. The CDR3 has 16 residues. As DNA, the CDR3 is TGTGCCAGCAGCCAAGATTTGGCAGGGCCCTCTTGGGGCTACACCTTC. Residues: CASSQDLAGPSWGYTF.

At least ten counts were recorded for this clonotype. The J gene is TRBJ2-5, the V gene TRBV28; TRBD2 might be the D (5 bases). This CDR3 spans 15 amino acids. Germline CDR1 is MDHEN and CDR2 is SYDVKM. Trimming removed 5 bases from V and 0 bases from J, with 13 bases in between. The CDR3 is CASSTTGMNQETQYF. DNA for the CDR3: TGTGCCAGCAGTACCACCGGGATGAACCAAGAGACCCAGTACTTC.

The chain uses TRBV20-1 and TRBJ2-3; 7 bases are a match to TRBD2. Trimming cost V 3 bases and J 3 bases; bases outside gene matches: 6. The CDR3 sequence is 14 residues long. Germline lookup yields CDR1 DFQATT and CDR2 SNEGSKA (reference sequence). The CDR3 coding sequence is TGCAGTGCTAGCATCCTAGCGGTAACAGATACGCAGTATTTT. Encoded protein: CSASILAVTDTQYF.

There are a few counts of this clonotype. This chain uses TRBV21-1 with TRBJ2-5; the table's TRBD1 call for D was not verified on the DNA. TRBV21-1 is an annotated pseudogene. The length of the CDR3 is 11 residues. This CDR3 is CASRGGREQYF. For the CDR3, the DNA is TGTGCCAGCAGAGGGGGGCGGGAGCAGTACTTC.

This chain joins TRBV6-6 and TRBJ2-1; D might be TRBD2 (6 bases). The CDR3 spans 15 residues. The V gene lost 4 bases and the J gene lost 3 bases, with 13 bases spanning the gap. Germline values: CDR1 MNHNY, CDR2 SVGAGI (reference sequence). The CDR3 sequence is CASSLADPNYNEQFF. DNA of the CDR3: TGTGCCAGCAGTTTAGCGGACCCAAACTACAATGAGCAGTTCTTC.

This clonotype was seen a handful of times. As DNA, the CDR3 is TGTGCCAGCCGACAGGACCTCTACAATGAGCAGTTCTTC. This codes for CASRQDLYNEQFF. The genes are TRBV6-5 and TRBJ2-1, with D maybe TRBD1 (6 bases). This CDR3 is 13 amino acids long. Per the germline V gene, CDR1 is MNHEY and CDR2 is SVGAGI. V lost 8 bases to trimming and J lost 3 bases, with 11 bases between them.

This clonotype was recorded a few times. The rearrangement links TRBV6-5 to TRBJ1-1, with 8 nucleotides matching TRBD1. V shed 2 bases and J 7 bases; nucleotides not matched to a gene: 3. The V gene's germline CDR1 is MNHEY and CDR2 SVGAGI. The CDR3 is 13 residues long. In nucleotides, the CDR3 is TGTGCCAGCAGTTACCTTACAGGGGGTGAAGCTTTCTTT. It yields the protein CASSYLTGGEAFF.

Worth noting for this clonotype: A read error may explain this, as a much larger clone is one base away. The chain uses TRBV4-1 and TRBJ2-3; D perhaps matches TRBD1 (5 bases). CDR1 MGHRA and CDR2 YSYEKL come from the germline V gene. The CDR3 spans 13 residues. As DNA, the CDR3 is TGCGCCAGCAGCCAATTAGTCACAGGTACGCAGTATTTT. Amino acid sequence: CASSQLVTGTQYF.

The chain recombines TRBV12-3 or TRBV12-4 with TRBJ2-3; the D gene is possibly TRBD2 (5 bases). This CDR3 is built from 15 residues. V was shortened by 2 bases and J by 3 bases, with 12 bases between the two germline ends. CDR3 loop: CASSLPSSRTDTQYF. The CDR3 DNA sequence: TGTGCCAGCAGTTTACCTAGCTCGAGGACAGATACGCAGTATTTT.

This chain joins TRBV14 and TRBJ2-3; 8 positions match TRBD2. The ends lost 7 bases at V and 2 bases at J; junction bases unmatched: 2. The length of the CDR3 is 13 residues. Germline V gene sequence: CDR1 SGHDN, CDR2 FVKESK. Here the CDR3 reads CASKLADTDTQYF. CDR3 nucleotides: TGTGCCAGCAAACTAGCGGACACAGATACGCAGTATTTT.

The chain uses TRBV5-1 and TRBJ2-2; 9 bases agree with TRBD2. With 1 base clipped from V and 4 bases from J, the junction kept 2 bases outside the gene matches. The CDR3 consists of 15 residues. Germline V gene lookup returns CDR1 SGHRS and CDR2 YFSETQ. The CDR3 sequence is CASSLPSGTTGELFF. For the CDR3, the DNA is TGCGCCAGCAGCTTGCCTAGCGGGACCACCGGGGAGCTGTTTTTT.

The chain recombines TRBV4-2 with TRBJ2-1; 8 bases are a match to TRBD2. Germline V lookup: CDR1 LGHNA, CDR2 YNFKEQ. This CDR3 region has 15 residues. With 5 bases clipped from V and 5 bases from J, the junction kept 8 bases outside the gene matches. CDR3 sequence reads: CASSALSGDHNEQFF. The CDR3 nucleotides are TGTGCCAGCAGCGCACTTAGCGGGGACCACAATGAGCAGTTCTTC.

V usage is TRBV28 and J usage is TRBJ1-5; tentative D call: TRBD1 (6 bases). Germline-derived CDR1 and CDR2 are MDHEN and SYDVKM. The CDR3 covers 16 residues. V was pared by 2 bases and J by 1 base, with 12 bases between. The CDR3 DNA reads as TGTGCCAGCAGTTTACCAGGGGTTGGCAGCAATCAGCCCCAGCATTTT. This codes for CASSLPGVGSNQPQHF.

The rearrangement joins TRBV10-3 to TRBJ2-7; either TRBD1 or TRBD2 may supply D (5 bases each). V lost 6 bases, J lost 3 bases, and 9 bases lay in between. The CDR3 has 12 amino acids. Germline V gene data show CDR1 as ENHRY and CDR2 as SYGVKD. The CDR3 DNA is TGTGCCATCAGCGGGGCGAACTACGAGCAGTACTTC. This translates into CAISGANYEQYF.

The chain couples TRBV12-3 or TRBV12-4 to TRBJ2-2; possibly TRBD1 for D (5 bases). The CDR3 is 13 residues long. With 8 bases removed from V and 2 bases from J, the gap between germline ends came to 9 bases. CDR3 amino acids: CASHRSNTGELFF. Here the CDR3 DNA reads TGTGCCAGCCACAGGTCAAACACCGGGGAGCTGTTTTTT.

The chain couples TRBV5-1 to TRBJ2-1; D uncertain. Looked up from germline, CDR1 is SGHRS and CDR2 is YFSETQ. The CDR3 consists of 13 residues. With 0 bases removed from V and 8 bases from J, the gap between germline ends came to 9 bases. The CDR3 DNA reads TGCGCCAGCAGCTTGGTCTCGGAATATGAGCAGTTCTTC. Its translation is CASSLVSEYEQFF.

About this clonotype: Likely a read error: the CDR3 ends without its conserved phenylalanine or tryptophan. This chain connects TRBV12-3 or TRBV12-4 to TRBJ2-1, with TRBD2 matching 8 bases. The CDR3 totals 16 residues. V lost 1 base to trimming and J lost 5 bases; unmatched junction nucleotides: 7. The CDR3 is CASSLGSGGVHNEQFL. DNA of the CDR3: TGTGCCAGCAGTTTAGGGAGCGGGGGAGTTCACAATGAGCAGTTCTTA.

The J gene is TRBJ2-7, the V gene TRBV29-1; D is perhaps TRBD1 (5 bases). Trimming removed 6 bases at V and 2 bases at J, with 14 bases between. The CDR3 loop spans 13 amino acids. Per the germline V gene, CDR1 is SQVTM and CDR2 is ANQGSEA. CDR3 amino acids: CSVKGSATYEQYF. DNA of the CDR3: TGCAGCGTCAAGGGGTCAGCTACCTACGAGCAGTACTTC.

For this clonotype: At one of its ends the junction is not consistent with the germline gene, which may arise from a read error. The chain has TRBV7-2 and TRBJ2-1, with 11 bases fitting TRBD2. The CDR3 totals 15 residues. CDR1 and CDR2 from the germline V gene are SGHTA and FQGNSA. The DNA for the CDR3 is TGCGCCAGCAGCGAGACTAGCGGGGTTAACAATGAGCAGTTCTTC. Its translation: CASSETSGVNNEQFF.

In regard to this clonotype: This may arise from a read error, as a much more abundant clone is one base away. CDR3: CASSLAVGSRCETQYF. CDR3 nucleotides: TGTGCCAGCAGTTTAGCGGTTGGGTCCCGGTGTGAGACCCAGTACTTC. This chain connects TRBV12-3 or TRBV12-4 to TRBJ2-5; the D is unclear. The CDR3 length is 16 residues. The V and J ends lost 0 bases and 5 bases respectively, with 16 bases between them.

J is TRBJ2-7 and V is TRBV13; D is unclear. V dropped 4 bases and J dropped 9 bases, with 19 bases sitting between them. The CDR3 is 14 amino acids. Germline loops: CDR1 PRHDT, CDR2 FYEKMQ (reference sequence). For the CDR3, the DNA is TGTGCCAGCAGCTCGACCCCGTTGGACCTCGCGCAGTACTTC. Residues: CASSSTPLDLAQYF.